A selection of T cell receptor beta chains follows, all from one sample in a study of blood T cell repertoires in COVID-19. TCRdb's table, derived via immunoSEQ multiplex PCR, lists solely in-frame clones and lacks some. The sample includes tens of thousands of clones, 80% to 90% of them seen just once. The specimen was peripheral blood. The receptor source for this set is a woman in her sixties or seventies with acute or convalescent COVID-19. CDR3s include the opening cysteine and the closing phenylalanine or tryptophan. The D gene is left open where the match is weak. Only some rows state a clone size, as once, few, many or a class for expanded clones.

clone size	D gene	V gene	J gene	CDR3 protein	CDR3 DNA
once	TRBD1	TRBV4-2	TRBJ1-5	CASSQDGGQGDNQPQHF	TGTGCCAGCAGCCAAGATGGAGGACAGGGAGACAATCAGCCCCAGCATTTT
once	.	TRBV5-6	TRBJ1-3	CASSLEGASGNTIYF	TGTGCCAGCAGCTTGGAAGGGGCTTCTGGAAACACCATATATTTT
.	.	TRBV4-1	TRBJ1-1	CASSQDPQGFEAFF	TGCGCCAGCAGCCAAGATCCACAGGGCTTTGAAGCTTTCTTT
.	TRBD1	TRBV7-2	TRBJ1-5	CASSLEGGRGQPQHF	TGTGCCAGCAGCTTAGAAGGGGGCAGGGGTCAGCCCCAGCATTTT
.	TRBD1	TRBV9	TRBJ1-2	CASSVGGQGAHYYGYTF	TGTGCCAGCAGCGTAGGTGGACAGGGGGCTCATTACTATGGCTACACCTTC
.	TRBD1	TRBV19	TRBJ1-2	CASHRDRGYGYTF	TGTGCCAGCCACCGGGACAGGGGGTACGGCTACACCTTC
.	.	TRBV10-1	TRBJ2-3	CASSPQGRADTQYF	TGCGCCAGCAGCCCACAGGGCCGGGCAGATACGCAGTATTTT
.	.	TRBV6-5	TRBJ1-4	CASRVSGEGKLFF	TGTGCCAGCAGGGTGTCGGGAGAGGGAAAACTGTTTTTT
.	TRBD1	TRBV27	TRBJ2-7	CASSPTGTGPYEQYF	TGTGCCAGCAGTCCGACCGGGACAGGGCCATACGAGCAGTACTTC
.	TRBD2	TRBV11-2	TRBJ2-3	CASSLVASGSSQYF	TGTGCCAGCAGCTTAGTTGCTAGCGGGAGCTCGCAGTATTTT
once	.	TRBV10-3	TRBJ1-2	CAIRGGAGDHDYTF	TGTGCCATCAGAGGGGGGGCAGGGGACCATGACTACACCTTC
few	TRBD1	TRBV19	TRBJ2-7	CASSRGQLYEQYF	TGTGCCAGTAGTAGGGGACAGCTCTACGAGCAGTACTTC